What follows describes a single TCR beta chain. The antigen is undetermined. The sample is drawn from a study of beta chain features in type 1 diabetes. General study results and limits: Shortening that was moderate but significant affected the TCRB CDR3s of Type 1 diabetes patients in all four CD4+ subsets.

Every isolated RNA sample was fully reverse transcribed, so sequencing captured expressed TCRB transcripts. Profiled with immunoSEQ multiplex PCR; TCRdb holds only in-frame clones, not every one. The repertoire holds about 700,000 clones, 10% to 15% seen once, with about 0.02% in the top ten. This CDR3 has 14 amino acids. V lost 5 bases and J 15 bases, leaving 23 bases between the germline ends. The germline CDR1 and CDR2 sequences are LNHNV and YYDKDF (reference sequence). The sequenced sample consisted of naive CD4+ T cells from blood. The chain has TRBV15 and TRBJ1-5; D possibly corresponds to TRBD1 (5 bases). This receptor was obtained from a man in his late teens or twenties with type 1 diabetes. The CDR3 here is CATSPKAEPGPRHF. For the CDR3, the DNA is TGTGCCACCAGCCCTAAAGCTGAACCAGGGCCTCGGCATTTT. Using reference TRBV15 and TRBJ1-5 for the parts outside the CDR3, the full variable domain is DAMVIQNPRYQVTQFGKPVTLSCSQTLNHNVMYWYQQKSSQAPKLLFHYYDKDFNNEADTPDNFQSRRPNTSFCFLDIRSPGLGDTAMYLCATSPKAEPGPRHFGDGTRLSIL.